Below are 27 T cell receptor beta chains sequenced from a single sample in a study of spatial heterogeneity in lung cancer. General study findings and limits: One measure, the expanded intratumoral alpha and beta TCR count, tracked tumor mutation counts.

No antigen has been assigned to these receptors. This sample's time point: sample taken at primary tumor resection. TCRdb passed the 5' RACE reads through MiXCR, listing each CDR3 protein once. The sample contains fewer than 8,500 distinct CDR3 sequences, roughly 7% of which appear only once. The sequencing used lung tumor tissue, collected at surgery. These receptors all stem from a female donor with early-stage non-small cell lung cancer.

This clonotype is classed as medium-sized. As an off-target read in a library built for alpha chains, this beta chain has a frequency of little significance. CDR3: CASSPGHSNTGELFF. The CDR3 region has the DNA TGTGCCAGCAGCCCCGGACACTCGAACACCGGGGAGCTGTTTTTT. The rearrangement links TRBV7-3 to TRBJ2-2; D possibly corresponds to TRBD1 (5 bases). Germline CDR1 reads SGHTA; CDR2 reads FQGTGA. Deletions cut 5 bases from V and 0 bases from J, with 10 bases between. CDR3 length: 15 residues.

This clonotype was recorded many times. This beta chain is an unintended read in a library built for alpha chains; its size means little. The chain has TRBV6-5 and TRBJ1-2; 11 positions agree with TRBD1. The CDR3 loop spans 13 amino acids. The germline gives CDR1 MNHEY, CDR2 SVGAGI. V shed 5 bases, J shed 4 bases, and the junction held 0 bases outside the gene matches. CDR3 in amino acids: CASSGTGGYGYTF. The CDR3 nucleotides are TGTGCCAGCAGTGGGACAGGGGGCTATGGCTACACCTTC.

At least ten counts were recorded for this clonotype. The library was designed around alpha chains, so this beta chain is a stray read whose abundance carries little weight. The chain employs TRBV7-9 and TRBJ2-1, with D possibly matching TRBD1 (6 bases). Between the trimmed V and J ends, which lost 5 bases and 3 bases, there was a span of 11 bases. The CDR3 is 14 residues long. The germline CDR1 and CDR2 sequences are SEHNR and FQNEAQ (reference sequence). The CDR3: CASSPDSVYNEQFF. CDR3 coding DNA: TGTGCCAGCAGCCCGGACAGCGTCTACAATGAGCAGTTCTTC.

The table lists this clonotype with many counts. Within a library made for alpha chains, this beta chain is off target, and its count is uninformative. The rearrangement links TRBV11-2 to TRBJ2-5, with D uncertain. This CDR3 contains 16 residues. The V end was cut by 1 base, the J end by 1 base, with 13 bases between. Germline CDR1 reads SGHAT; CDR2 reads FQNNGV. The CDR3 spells CASSLGSYRSQETQYF. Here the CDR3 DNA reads TGTGCCAGCAGCTTAGGGAGTTACCGCAGCCAAGAGACCCAGTACTTC.

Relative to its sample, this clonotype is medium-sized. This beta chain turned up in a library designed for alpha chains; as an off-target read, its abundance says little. Here the CDR3 DNA reads TGTGCCAGCTCAGAGGGGGAAAATTCACCCCTCCACTTT. It translates to CASSEGENSPLHF. This chain uses TRBV18 with TRBJ1-6, with D possibly TRBD1 on 6 matching bases. V was shortened by 5 bases and J by 7 bases, with 9 bases between the two germline ends. CDR1 and CDR2 from the germline V gene are KGHSH and LQKENI. The CDR3 has 13 residues.

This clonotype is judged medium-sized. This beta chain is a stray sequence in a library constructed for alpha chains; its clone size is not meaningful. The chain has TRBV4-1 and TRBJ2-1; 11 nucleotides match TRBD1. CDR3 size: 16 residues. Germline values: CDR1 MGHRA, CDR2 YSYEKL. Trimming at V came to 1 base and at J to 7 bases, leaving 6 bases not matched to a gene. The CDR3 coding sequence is TGCGCCAGCAGCCAAGTGGGACAGGGGGAAAGGAATGAGCAGTTCTTC. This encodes CASSQVGQGERNEQFF.

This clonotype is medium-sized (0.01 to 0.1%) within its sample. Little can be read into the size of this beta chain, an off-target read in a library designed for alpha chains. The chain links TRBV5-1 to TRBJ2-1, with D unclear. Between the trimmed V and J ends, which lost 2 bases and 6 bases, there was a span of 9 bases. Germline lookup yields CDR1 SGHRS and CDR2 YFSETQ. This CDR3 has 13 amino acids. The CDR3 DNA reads TGCGCCAGCAGCTTCGGCGCGACCAATGAGCAGTTCTTC. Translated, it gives CASSFGATNEQFF. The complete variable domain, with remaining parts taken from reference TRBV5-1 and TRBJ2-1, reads KAGVTQTPRYLIKTRGQQVTLSCSPISGHRSVSWYQQTPGQGLQFLFEYFSETQRNKGNFPGRFSGRQFSNSRSEMNVSTLELGDSALYLCASSFGATNEQFFGPGTRLTVL.

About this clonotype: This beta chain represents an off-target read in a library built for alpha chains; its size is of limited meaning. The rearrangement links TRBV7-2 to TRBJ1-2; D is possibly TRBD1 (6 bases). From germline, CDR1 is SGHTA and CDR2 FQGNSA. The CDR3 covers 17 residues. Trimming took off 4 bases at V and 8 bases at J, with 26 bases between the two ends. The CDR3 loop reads CASSSSHHQTGSHGYTF. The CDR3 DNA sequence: TGTGCCAGCAGCTCAAGCCACCACCAAACAGGGAGTCACGGCTACACCTTC.

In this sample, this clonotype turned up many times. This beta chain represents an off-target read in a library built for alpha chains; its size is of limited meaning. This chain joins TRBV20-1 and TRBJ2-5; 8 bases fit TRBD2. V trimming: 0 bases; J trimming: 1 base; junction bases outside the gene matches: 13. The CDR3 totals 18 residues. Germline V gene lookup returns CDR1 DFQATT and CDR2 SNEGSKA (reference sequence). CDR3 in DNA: TGCAGTGCTAGAGATCCCTTGACGGCTAGCGGGTTCCAAGAGACCCAGTACTTC. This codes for CSARDPLTASGFQETQYF.

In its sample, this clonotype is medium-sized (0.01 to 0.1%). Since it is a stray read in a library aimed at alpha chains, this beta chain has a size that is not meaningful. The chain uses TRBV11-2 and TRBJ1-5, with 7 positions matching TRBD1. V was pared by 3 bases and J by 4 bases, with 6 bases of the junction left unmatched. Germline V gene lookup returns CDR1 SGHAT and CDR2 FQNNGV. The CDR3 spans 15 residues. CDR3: CASSFTSGGNQPQHF. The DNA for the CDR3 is TGTGCCAGCAGCTTTACTTCAGGGGGGAATCAGCCCCAGCATTTT. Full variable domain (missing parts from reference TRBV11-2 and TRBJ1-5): EAGVAQSPRYKIIEKRQSVAFWCNPISGHATLYWYQQILGQGPKLLIQFQNNGVVDDSQLPKDRFSAERLKGVDSTLKIQPAKLEDSAVYLCASSFTSGGNQPQHFGDGTRLSIL.

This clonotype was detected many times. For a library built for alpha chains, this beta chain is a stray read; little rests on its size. CDR3 residues: CASSHSPRAYNEQFF. Written as DNA, the CDR3 is TGCGCCAGCAGCCATTCACCCAGGGCATACAATGAGCAGTTCTTC. The V gene is TRBV4-1, the J gene TRBJ2-1; TRBD1 might be the D (5 bases). The length of the CDR3 is 15 residues. Trimming left V 3 bases short and J 4 bases short, with 13 bases between. Germline V gene data show CDR1 as MGHRA and CDR2 as YSYEKL.

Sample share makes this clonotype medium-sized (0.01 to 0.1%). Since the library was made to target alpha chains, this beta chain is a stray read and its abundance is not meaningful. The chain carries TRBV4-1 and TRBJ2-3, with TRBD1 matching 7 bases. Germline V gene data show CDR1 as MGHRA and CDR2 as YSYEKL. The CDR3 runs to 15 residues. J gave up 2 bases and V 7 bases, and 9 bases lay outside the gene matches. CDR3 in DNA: TGCGCCAGCACCCAGGGGGTTCACACCACAGATACGCAGTATTTT. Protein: CASTQGVHTTDTQYF.

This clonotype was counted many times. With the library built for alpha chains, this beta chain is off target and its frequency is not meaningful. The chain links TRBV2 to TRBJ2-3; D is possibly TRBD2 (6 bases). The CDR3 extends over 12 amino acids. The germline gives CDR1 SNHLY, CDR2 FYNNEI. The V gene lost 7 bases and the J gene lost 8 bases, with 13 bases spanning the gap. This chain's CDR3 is CASTDGGPTQYF. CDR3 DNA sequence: TGTGCCAGCACTGACGGAGGGCCTACGCAGTATTTT. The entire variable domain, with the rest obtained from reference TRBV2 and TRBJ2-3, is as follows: EPEVTQTPSHQVTQMGQEVILRCVPISNHLYFYWYRQILGQKVEFLVSFYNNEISEKSEIFDDQFSVERPDGSNFTLKIRSTKLEDSAMYFCASTDGGPTQYFGPGTRLTVL.

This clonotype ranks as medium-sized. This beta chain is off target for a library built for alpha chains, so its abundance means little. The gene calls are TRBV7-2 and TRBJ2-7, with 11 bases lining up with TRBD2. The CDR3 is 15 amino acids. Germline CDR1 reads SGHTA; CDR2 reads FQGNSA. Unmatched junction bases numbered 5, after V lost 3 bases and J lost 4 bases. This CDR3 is CASSFTSGSSYEQYF. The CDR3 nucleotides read TGTGCCAGCAGCTTCACTAGCGGGAGTTCGTACGAGCAGTACTTC. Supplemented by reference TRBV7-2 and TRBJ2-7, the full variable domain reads GAGVSQSPSNKVTEKGKDVELRCDPISGHTALYWYRQSLGQGLEFLIYFQGNSAPDKSGLPSDRFSAERTGGSVSTLTIQRTQQEDSAVYLCASSFTSGSSYEQYFGPGTRLTVT.

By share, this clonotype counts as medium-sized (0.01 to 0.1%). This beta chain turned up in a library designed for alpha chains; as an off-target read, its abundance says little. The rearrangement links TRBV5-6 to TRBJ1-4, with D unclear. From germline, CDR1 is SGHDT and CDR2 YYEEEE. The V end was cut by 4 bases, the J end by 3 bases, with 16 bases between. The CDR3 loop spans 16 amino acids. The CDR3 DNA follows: TGTGCCAGCAGCCTCGCTGACGCCATAGCTAATGAAAAACTGTTTTTT. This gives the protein CASSLADAIANEKLFF. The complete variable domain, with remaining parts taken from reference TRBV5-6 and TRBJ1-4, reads DAGVTQSPTHLIKTRGQQVTLRCSPKSGHDTVSWYQQALGQGPQFIFQYYEEEERQRGNFPDRFSGHQFPNYSSELNVNALLLGDSALYLCASSLADAIANEKLFFGSGTQLSVL.

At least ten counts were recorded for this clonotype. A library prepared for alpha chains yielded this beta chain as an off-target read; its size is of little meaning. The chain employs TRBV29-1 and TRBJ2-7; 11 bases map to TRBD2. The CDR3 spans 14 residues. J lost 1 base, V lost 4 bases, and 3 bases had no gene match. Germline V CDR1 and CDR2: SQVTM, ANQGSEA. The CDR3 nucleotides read TGCAGCGTTGCGGTAGCGGGAGGGTCCTACGAGCAGTACTTC. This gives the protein CSVAVAGGSYEQYF.

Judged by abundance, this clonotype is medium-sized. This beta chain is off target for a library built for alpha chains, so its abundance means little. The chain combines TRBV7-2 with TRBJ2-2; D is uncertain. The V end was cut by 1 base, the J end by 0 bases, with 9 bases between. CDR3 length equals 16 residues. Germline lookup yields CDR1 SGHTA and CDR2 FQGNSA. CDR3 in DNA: TGTGCCAGCAGCTTAGTTTCCAACCCGAACACCGGGGAGCTGTTTTTT. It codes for CASSLVSNPNTGELFF.

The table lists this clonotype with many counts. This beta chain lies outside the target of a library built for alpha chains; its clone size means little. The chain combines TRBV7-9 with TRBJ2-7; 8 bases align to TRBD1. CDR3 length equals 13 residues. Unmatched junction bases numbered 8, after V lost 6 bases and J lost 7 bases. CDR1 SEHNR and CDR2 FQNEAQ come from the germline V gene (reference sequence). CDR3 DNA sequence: TGTGCCAGCAGTCTACAGGGGGACAGGGAGCAGTACTTC. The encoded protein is CASSLQGDREQYF.

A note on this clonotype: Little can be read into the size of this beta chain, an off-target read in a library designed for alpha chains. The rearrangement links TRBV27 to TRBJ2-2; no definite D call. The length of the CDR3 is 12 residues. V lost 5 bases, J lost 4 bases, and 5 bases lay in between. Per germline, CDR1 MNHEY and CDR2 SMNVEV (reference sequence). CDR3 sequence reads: CASSLPTGELFF. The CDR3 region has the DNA TGTGCCAGCAGTCTCCCCACCGGGGAGCTGTTTTTT.

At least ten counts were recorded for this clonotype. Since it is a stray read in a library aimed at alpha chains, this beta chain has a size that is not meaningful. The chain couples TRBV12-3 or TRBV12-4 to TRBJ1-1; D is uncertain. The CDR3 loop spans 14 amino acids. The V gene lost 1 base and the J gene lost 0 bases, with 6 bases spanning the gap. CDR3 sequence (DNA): TGTGCCAGCAGTTTAGGGACGGTGAACACTGAAGCTTTCTTT. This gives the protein CASSLGTVNTEAFF.

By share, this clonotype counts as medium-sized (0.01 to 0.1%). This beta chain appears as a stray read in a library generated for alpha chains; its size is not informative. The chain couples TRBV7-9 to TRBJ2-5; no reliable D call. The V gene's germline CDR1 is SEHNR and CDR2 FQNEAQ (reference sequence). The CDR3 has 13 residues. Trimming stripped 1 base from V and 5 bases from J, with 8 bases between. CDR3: CASSLGVWETQYF. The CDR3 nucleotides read TGTGCCAGCAGCTTAGGGGTCTGGGAGACCCAGTACTTC. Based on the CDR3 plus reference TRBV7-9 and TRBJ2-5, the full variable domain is DTGVSQNPRHKITKRGQNVTFRCDPISEHNRLYWYRQTLGQGPEFLTYFQNEAQLEKSRLLSDRFSAERPKGSFSTLEIQRTEQGDSAMYLCASSLGVWETQYFGPGTRLLVL.

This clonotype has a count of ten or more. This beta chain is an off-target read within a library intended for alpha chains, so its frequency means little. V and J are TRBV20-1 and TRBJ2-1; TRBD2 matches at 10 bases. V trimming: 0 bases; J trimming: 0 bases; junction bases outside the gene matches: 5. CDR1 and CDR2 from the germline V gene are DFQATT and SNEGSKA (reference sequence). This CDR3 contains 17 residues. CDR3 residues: CSARDLSGRASYNEQFF. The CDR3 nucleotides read TGCAGTGCTAGAGATCTAAGCGGGAGGGCCTCCTACAATGAGCAGTTCTTC.

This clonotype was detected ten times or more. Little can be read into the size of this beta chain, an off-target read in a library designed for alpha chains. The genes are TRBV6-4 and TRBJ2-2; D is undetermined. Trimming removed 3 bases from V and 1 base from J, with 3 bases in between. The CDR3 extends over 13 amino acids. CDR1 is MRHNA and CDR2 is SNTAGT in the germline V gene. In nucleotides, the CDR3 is TGTGCCAGCAGTGAAGGGAACACCGGGGAGCTGTTTTTT. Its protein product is CASSEGNTGELFF.

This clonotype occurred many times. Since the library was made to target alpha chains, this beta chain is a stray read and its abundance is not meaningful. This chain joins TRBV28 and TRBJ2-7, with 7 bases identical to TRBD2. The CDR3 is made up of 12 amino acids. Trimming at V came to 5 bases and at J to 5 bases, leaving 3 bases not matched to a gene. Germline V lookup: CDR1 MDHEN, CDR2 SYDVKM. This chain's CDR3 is CASSPGLHEQYF. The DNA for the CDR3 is TGTGCCAGCAGTCCGGGACTACACGAGCAGTACTTC.

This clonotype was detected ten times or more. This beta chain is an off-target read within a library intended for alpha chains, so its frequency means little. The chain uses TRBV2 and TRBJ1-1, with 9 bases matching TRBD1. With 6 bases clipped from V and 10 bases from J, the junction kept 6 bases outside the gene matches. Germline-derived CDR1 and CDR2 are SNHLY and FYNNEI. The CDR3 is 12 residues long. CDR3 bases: TGTGCCAGCAGGGTAGGACAGGGGACAGCTTTCTTT. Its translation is CASRVGQGTAFF.

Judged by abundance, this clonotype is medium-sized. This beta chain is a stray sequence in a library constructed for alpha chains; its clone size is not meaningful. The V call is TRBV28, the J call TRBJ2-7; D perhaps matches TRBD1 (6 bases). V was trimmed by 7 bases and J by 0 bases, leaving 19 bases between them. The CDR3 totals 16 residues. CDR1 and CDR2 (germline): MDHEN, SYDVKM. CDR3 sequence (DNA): TGTGCCAGCACCACCCCGGACAGAACGAGCTCCTACGAGCAGTACTTC. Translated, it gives CASTTPDRTSSYEQYF. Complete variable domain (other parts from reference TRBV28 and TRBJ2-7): DVKVTQSSRYLVKRTGEKVFLECVQDMDHENMFWYRQDPGLGLRLIYFSYDVKMKEKGDIPEGYSVSREKKERFSLILESASTNQTSMYLCASTTPDRTSSYEQYFGPGTRLTVT.

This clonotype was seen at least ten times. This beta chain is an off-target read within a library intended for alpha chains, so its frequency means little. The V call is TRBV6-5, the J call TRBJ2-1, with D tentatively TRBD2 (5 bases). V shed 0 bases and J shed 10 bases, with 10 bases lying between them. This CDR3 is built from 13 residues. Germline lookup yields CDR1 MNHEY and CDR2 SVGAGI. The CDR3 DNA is TGTGCCAGCAGTTACTCGAGACGGGGAGAGCAGTTCTTC. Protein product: CASSYSRRGEQFF.